The 28 T cell receptor beta chains reported below all come from one sample, sequenced in a study of blood T cell repertoires in COVID-19. Measured with immunoSEQ multiplex PCR; TCRdb has only the in-frame clones, and not every one. The sample holds about 300,000 clones, about 84% seen once. The specimen sequenced was peripheral blood. The receptors originated from a woman aged 50 to 60 with acute or convalescent COVID-19.

The table lists this clone with a count of one. This rearrangement joins TRBV4-3 to TRBJ2-1; 12 bases line up with TRBD2. From germline, CDR1 is LGHNA and CDR2 YSLEER. V lost 1 base and J lost 8; bases outside the gene matches: 9. This CDR3 has 17 residues. The CDR3 coding sequence is TGCGCCAGCAGCCAAGGACTAGCGGGAGTAATGGATTATGAGCAGTTCTTC. This sequence encodes CASSQGLAGVMDYEQFF.

V usage is TRBV18 and J usage is TRBJ1-6; 7 bases align to TRBD1. Germline trimming cut 2 bases from V and 6 bases from J; bases unmatched to any gene: 7. In germline, CDR1 is KGHSH, CDR2 LQKENI. This CDR3 spans 16 amino acids. The CDR3 DNA reads as TGTGCCAGCTCACCATCCGACAGGGAAAGTAATTCACCCCTCCACTTT. Translation gives CASSPSDRESNSPLHF.

Only a few counts were recorded for this clone. This chain joins TRBV21-1 and TRBJ2-7; TRBD2, the D gene given by the table, was not confirmed from the DNA. TRBV21-1 is a pseudogene segment. CDR3 size: 16 residues. CDR3 sequence: CASSKGPSGRPGEQYF. CDR3 in DNA: TGTGCCAGCAGCAAAGGTCCTAGCGGGAGACCCGGGGAGCAGTACTTC.

The table lists this clone with a few counts. The chain recombines TRBV28 with TRBJ1-2; no definite D call. Deletions cut 4 bases from V and 3 bases from J, with 12 bases between. Germline V gene data show CDR1 as MDHEN and CDR2 as SYDVKM. The CDR3 runs to 14 residues. The DNA for the CDR3 is TGTGCCAGCAGTTGGAGCCCGAACCACTATGGCTACACCTTC. Its protein is CASSWSPNHYGYTF.

This clone was observed a few times. The chain uses TRBV9 and TRBJ2-2; 7 nucleotides match TRBD2. This CDR3 contains 17 residues. V lost 0 bases and J lost 3; bases outside the gene matches: 8. Germline V gene lookup returns CDR1 SGDLS and CDR2 YYNGEE. CDR3 nucleotide sequence: TGTGCCAGCAGCGTAGAACGCGGGAGTGGGGACACCGGGGAGCTGTTTTTT. Translated: CASSVERGSGDTGELFF.

V gene TRBV7-3 combines with J gene TRBJ2-3; a weak D match, TRBD1 (6 bases). Germline V gene data show CDR1 as SGHTA and CDR2 as FQGTGA. The CDR3 sequence is 15 residues long. The germline V and J ends were trimmed by 2 bases and 3 bases, with 12 bases remaining between them. The CDR3 nucleotides read TGTGCCAGCAGCTTACAATCAGGACAGACAGATACGCAGTATTTT. It is translated as CASSLQSGQTDTQYF.

The J gene is TRBJ1-1, the V gene TRBV7-3; D is ambiguous. Germline assignment: CDR1 SGHTA and CDR2 FQGTGA. V was pared by 6 bases and J by 1 base, with 9 bases between. The CDR3 loop spans 13 amino acids. DNA for the CDR3: TGTGCCAGCAGTTTAGTCCGGAACACTGAAGCTTTCTTT. It encodes CASSLVRNTEAFF.

This rearrangement joins TRBV5-1 to TRBJ1-1; 8 positions match TRBD1. CDR1 and CDR2 from the germline V gene are SGHRS and YFSETQ. V lost 4 bases to trimming and J lost 2 bases; unmatched junction nucleotides: 7. The CDR3 extends over 15 amino acids. CDR3 loop: CASSTTGQVNTEAFF. In DNA form, the CDR3 reads TGCGCCAGCAGCACGACGGGACAGGTCAACACTGAAGCTTTCTTT.

The chain uses TRBV5-6 and TRBJ2-3; D not resolved. CDR3 length equals 13 residues. Trimming took 0 bases from V and 1 from J, leaving 3 bases between them. Per germline, CDR1 SGHDT and CDR2 YYEEEE. The CDR3 region is CASSLERTDTQYF. The CDR3 coding sequence is TGTGCCAGCAGCTTGGAGCGCACAGATACGCAGTATTTT.

The V and J genes are TRBV7-3 and TRBJ1-6; no firm D call. Germline V gene data show CDR1 as SGHTA and CDR2 as FQGTGA. The CDR3 runs to 13 residues. Trimming removed 2 bases from V and 7 bases from J, with 6 bases in between. The CDR3 coding sequence is TGTGCCAGCAGCTTACAGGAAAATTCACCCCTCCACTTT. Translating it yields CASSLQENSPLHF.

This clone was counted between two and nine times. The chain joins TRBV7-2 to TRBJ1-1; D might be TRBD1 (6 bases). Germline CDR1 is SGHTA and CDR2 is FQGNSA. Trimming left V 7 bases short and J 4 bases short, with 22 bases between. The length of the CDR3 is 16 residues. CDR3 region: CASTERAGEYGTEAFF. CDR3 DNA: TGTGCCAGCACCGAGAGGGCAGGGGAGTACGGCACTGAAGCTTTCTTT. Full variable domain (remainder filled in from reference TRBV7-2 and TRBJ1-1): GAGVSQSPSNKVTEKGKDVELRCDPISGHTALYWYRQSLGQGLEFLIYFQGNSAPDKSGLPSDRFSAERTGGSVSTLTIQRTQQEDSAVYLCASTERAGEYGTEAFFGQGTRLTVV.

CDR3: CASSLTTRAPLHF. CDR3 DNA sequence: TGTGCCAGCAGCCTCACCACCCGGGCACCCCTCCACTTT. The chain has TRBV7-9 and TRBJ1-6; D call uncertain. The CDR3 loop spans 13 amino acids. V was trimmed by 5 bases and J by 11 bases, leaving 13 bases between them. Germline CDR1 and CDR2: SEHNR and FQNEAQ (reference sequence).

This clone was seen a single time. This chain links TRBV7-2 with TRBJ2-3; D unresolved. V shed 7 bases and J shed 4 bases, with 15 bases lying between them. Germline values: CDR1 SGHTA, CDR2 FQGNSA. The CDR3 contains 14 residues. The CDR3 sequence: CASIRLPPADTQYF. Here the CDR3 DNA reads TGTGCCAGCATCCGCCTACCTCCCGCAGATACGCAGTATTTT.

The rearrangement links TRBV18 to TRBJ1-1, with D perhaps TRBD1 (5 bases). This CDR3 comprises 13 residues. V lost 6 bases and J lost 1, with 9 bases in between. Germline V lookup: CDR1 KGHSH, CDR2 LQKENI. The CDR3 DNA sequence: TGTGCCAGCTCGAAGGACACGAACACTGAAGCTTTCTTT. Translated: CASSKDTNTEAFF.

The chain combines TRBV15 with TRBJ2-5; the D gene is possibly TRBD2 (5 bases). Trimming left V 0 bases short and J 4 bases short, with 9 bases between. The CDR3 spans 14 residues. Looked up from germline, CDR1 is LNHNV and CDR2 is YYDKDF (reference sequence). CDR3 nucleotides: TGTGCCACCAGCAGAGATTTGGCGGGAGAGACCCAGTACTTC. It translates to CATSRDLAGETQYF. Combining the CDR3 with reference TRBV15 and TRBJ2-5 gives the whole variable domain DAMVIQNPRYQVTQFGKPVTLSCSQTLNHNVMYWYQQKSSQAPKLLFHYYDKDFNNEADTPDNFQSRRPNTSFCFLDIRSPGLGDTAMYLCATSRDLAGETQYFGPGTRLLVL.

This clone has more than one count but fewer than ten. The rearrangement links TRBV2 to TRBJ1-5; no firm D call. Deletions cut 3 bases from V and 5 bases from J, with 8 bases between. Germline assignment: CDR1 SNHLY and CDR2 FYNNEI. The CDR3 has 13 amino acids. Here the CDR3 DNA reads TGTGCCAGCAGTGATTCGGGAGATCAGCCCCAGCATTTT. Encoded protein: CASSDSGDQPQHF.

This CDR3 reads CASSILAGDYEQYF. Here the CDR3 DNA reads TGCGCCAGCAGCATACTAGCGGGAGACTACGAGCAGTACTTC. The genes are TRBV5-1 and TRBJ2-7, with 11 bases identical to TRBD2. Germline CDR1 is SGHRS and CDR2 is YFSETQ. The CDR3 spans 14 residues. With V trimmed by 4 bases and J by 3 bases, 3 bases remained unmatched.

This clone was picked up one time. The chain employs TRBV6-5 and TRBJ2-1; weak D call: TRBD2 (6 bases). This CDR3 is built from 15 residues. Germline V CDR1 and CDR2: MNHEY, SVGAGI. V lost 4 bases and J 4 bases, leaving 14 bases between the germline ends. The CDR3 is CASSSTGTYYNEQFF. Here the CDR3 DNA reads TGTGCCAGCAGTTCGACCGGGACTTATTACAATGAGCAGTTCTTC.

The V and J genes are TRBV7-9 and TRBJ2-1, with D possibly matching TRBD1 (5 bases). The CDR3 consists of 17 residues. CDR1 SEHNR and CDR2 FQNEAQ come from the germline V gene (reference sequence). The germline V and J ends were trimmed by 1 base and 0 bases, with 13 bases remaining between them. This CDR3 reads CASSLGSSGISYNEQFF. Here the CDR3 DNA reads TGTGCCAGCAGCTTAGGAAGCTCAGGGATCTCCTACAATGAGCAGTTCTTC. The full variable domain, in which reference TRBV7-9 and TRBJ2-1 provide the parts outside the CDR3, is DTGVSQNPRHKITKRGQNVTFRCDPISEHNRLYWYRQTLGQGPEFLTYFQNEAQLEKSRLLSDRFSAERPKGSFSTLEIQRTEQGDSAMYLCASSLGSSGISYNEQFFGPGTRLTVL.

This sequence joins TRBV7-2 and TRBJ2-4; TRBD2 agrees at 9 bases. Losses at the gene ends were 3 bases for V and 7 bases for J; bases not matched to a gene: 10. CDR1 and CDR2 from the germline V gene are SGHTA and FQGNSA. CDR3 size: 16 residues. The CDR3 DNA reads as TGTGCCAGCAGCTTTAGTTGGGGACTAGCTTCCAACATTCAGTACTTC. Translated, it gives CASSFSWGLASNIQYF. The variable domain in full, completed from reference TRBV7-2 and TRBJ2-4, reads GAGVSQSPSNKVTEKGKDVELRCDPISGHTALYWYRQSLGQGLEFLIYFQGNSAPDKSGLPSDRFSAERTGGSVSTLTIQRTQQEDSAVYLCASSFSWGLASNIQYFGAGTRLSVL.

This rearrangement joins TRBV19 to TRBJ1-2, with 7 bases that match TRBD1. Germline CDR1 is LNHDA and CDR2 is SQIVND (reference sequence). CDR3 length: 15 amino acids. V lost 5 bases to trimming and J lost 4 bases; unmatched junction nucleotides: 10. The CDR3 coding sequence is TGTGCCAGTAGTTACGAGGGGACAGCGACCTATGGCTACACCTTC. Translating it yields CASSYEGTATYGYTF.

This clone appeared once. V is TRBV28 and J is TRBJ1-1; 7 bases line up with TRBD1. J lost 6 bases, V lost 10 bases, and 14 bases had no gene match. The V gene's germline CDR1 is MDHEN and CDR2 SYDVKM. The CDR3 covers 14 residues. The CDR3 DNA sequence: TGTGCCACCTCGTCGACAGGGTTGGGGGCTGAAGCTTTCTTT. Its protein is CATSSTGLGAEAFF.

The J gene is TRBJ2-2, the V gene TRBV6-6; no reliable D call. V was trimmed by 6 bases and J by 5 bases, leaving 10 bases between them. The CDR3 loop spans 13 amino acids. CDR1 MNHNY and CDR2 SVGAGI come from the germline V gene (reference sequence). The CDR3 sequence is CASRPQKTGELFF. The CDR3 bases are TGTGCCAGCAGACCTCAGAAGACCGGGGAGCTGTTTTTT.

This clone is a singleton in its sample. The chain couples TRBV28 to TRBJ2-7; 8 bases align to TRBD1. Trimming removed 5 bases from V and 7 bases from J; junction bases left unmatched: 13. Germline CDR1 and CDR2: MDHEN and SYDVKM. The CDR3 is made up of 15 amino acids. CDR3 DNA: TGTGCCAGCAGTCCCAGGACAGGGAAGGGCCGAGAGCAGTACTTC. Translating gives CASSPRTGKGREQYF.

The CDR3 region is CASSSGMEGRFNEQFF. In nucleotides, the CDR3 is TGTGCCAGCAGCTCCGGTATGGAGGGGCGGTTTAATGAGCAGTTCTTC. The J gene is TRBJ2-1, the V gene TRBV7-2; the D gene is possibly TRBD2 (6 bases). Between the trimmed V and J ends, which lost 4 bases and 7 bases, there was a span of 20 bases. This CDR3 has 16 residues. CDR1 is SGHTA, CDR2 FQGNSA, per germline.

The gene calls are TRBV21-1 and TRBJ2-3; the table's D gene call, TRBD2, was not cross checked with the DNA. TRBV21-1 counts as a pseudogene. CDR3 size: 17 residues. This chain's CDR3 is CASSKPGLAFFYNTQYF. The CDR3 region has the DNA TGTGCCAGCAGCAAGCCGGGACTAGCCTTCTTCTATAATACGCAGTATTTT.

This clone was observed once. This rearrangement joins TRBV5-1 to TRBJ2-1; D remains unclear. V dropped 0 bases and J dropped 3 bases, with 16 bases sitting between them. The germline gives CDR1 SGHRS, CDR2 YFSETQ. The CDR3 spans 17 residues. The CDR3 loop reads CASSLALLQTGYNEQFF. As DNA, the CDR3 is TGCGCCAGCAGCTTGGCTCTCCTCCAGACGGGCTACAATGAGCAGTTCTTC.

The V and J genes are TRBV7-7 and TRBJ2-7; 8 nucleotides align to TRBD1. In germline, CDR1 is SSHAT, CDR2 FNYEAQ (reference sequence). The CDR3 covers 14 residues. V gave up 5 bases and J gave up 3 bases; unmatched junction bases: 6. The CDR3 protein is CASSIGQGSYEQYF. CDR3 in DNA: TGTGCCAGCAGCATCGGACAGGGAAGCTACGAGCAGTACTTC.